This TCR beta chain was found in a study of blood T cell repertoires in COVID-19. Seattle-derived patients entered the study during active infection and were followed longitudinally. Germline CDR1 reads GTSNPN; CDR2 reads SVGIG (reference sequence). This CDR3 comprises 13 residues. Trimming removed 0 bases from V and 8 bases from J; junction bases left unmatched: 5. Per the authors' pipeline: For nucleated cells, counts were estimated from reference gene primer amplification. TCRdb's table, derived via immunoSEQ multiplex PCR, lists solely in-frame clones and lacks some. V and J calls and clone size are given by that table; D and trimming were obtained from the DNA. Among 410,000 or so clones listed, about 91% were seen once.

This clonotype originated in a woman between 35 and 50 years old with COVID-19, enrolled during active disease. Sequencing used peripheral blood. The chain employs TRBV30 and TRBJ1-2, with 8 bases lining up with TRBD1. CDR3 nucleotides: TGTGCCTGGAGTGTTGACAGGGGAGGAGGCTACACCTTC. This sequence encodes CAWSVDRGGGYTF.